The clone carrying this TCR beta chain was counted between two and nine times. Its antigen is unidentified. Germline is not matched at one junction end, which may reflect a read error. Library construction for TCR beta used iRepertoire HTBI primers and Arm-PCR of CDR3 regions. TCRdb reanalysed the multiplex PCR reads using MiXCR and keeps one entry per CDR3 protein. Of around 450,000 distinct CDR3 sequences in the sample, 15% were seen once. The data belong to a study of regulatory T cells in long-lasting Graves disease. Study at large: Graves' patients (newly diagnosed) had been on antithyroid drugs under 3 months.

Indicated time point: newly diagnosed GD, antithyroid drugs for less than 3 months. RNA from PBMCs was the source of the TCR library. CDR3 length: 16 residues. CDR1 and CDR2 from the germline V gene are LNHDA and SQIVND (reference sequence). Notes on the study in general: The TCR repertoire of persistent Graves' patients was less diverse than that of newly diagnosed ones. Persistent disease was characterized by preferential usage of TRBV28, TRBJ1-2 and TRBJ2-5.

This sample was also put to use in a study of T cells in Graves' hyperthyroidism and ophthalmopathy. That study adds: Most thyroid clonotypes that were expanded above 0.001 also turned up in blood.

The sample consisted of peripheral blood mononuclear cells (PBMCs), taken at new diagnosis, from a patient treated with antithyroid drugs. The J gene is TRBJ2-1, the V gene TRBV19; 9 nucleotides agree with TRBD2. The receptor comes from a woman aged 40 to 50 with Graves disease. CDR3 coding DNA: TGTGCCAGTAGTATAGTTCTAGCGGGAATCTACAATGAGCAGCTCTTC. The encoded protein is CASSIVLAGIYNEQLF. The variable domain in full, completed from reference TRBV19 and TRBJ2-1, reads DGGITQSPKYLFRKEGQNVTLSCEQNLNHDAMYWYRQDPGQGLRLIYYSQIVNDFQKGDIAEGYSVSREKKESFPLTVTSAQKNPTAFYLCASSIVLAGIYNEQLFGPGTRLTVL.